The 8 T cell receptor beta chains below were found in one sample sequenced in a study of T-cell memory formation after mild COVID-19. TCRdb used MiXCR to reprocess the 5' RACE reads, holding one entry per CDR3 protein. The sample lists 350,000 to 500,000 distinct CDR3 sequences, roughly 17% occurring once. Sequenced sample: PBMCs or a T cell subset sorted from them (not recorded which). These receptor sequences come from a man aged 18 to 29 who had mild COVID-19 (a few samples of this study predate the infection). Cell type and time point are not known.

V gene TRBV5-1 combines with J gene TRBJ2-1, with TRBD2 matching 10 bases. The ends lost 1 base at V and 5 bases at J; junction bases unmatched: 6. In germline, CDR1 is SGHRS, CDR2 YFSETQ. CDR3 size: 16 residues. The CDR3 loop is CASSLYSSGGNNEQFF. CDR3 sequence (DNA): TGCGCCAGCAGCTTGTATTCTAGCGGGGGTAACAATGAGCAGTTCTTC.

CDR3 amino acids: CSVRTGQNIQYF. The CDR3 DNA follows: TGCAGCGTTCGGACAGGGCAGAACATTCAGTACTTC. The rearrangement joins TRBV29-1 to TRBJ2-4; TRBD1 matches at 8 bases. The CDR3 contains 12 residues. The V and J ends lost 5 bases and 7 bases, in that order; junction bases with no gene match: 4. Looked up from germline, CDR1 is SQVTM and CDR2 is ANQGSEA. Based on the CDR3 plus reference TRBV29-1 and TRBJ2-4, the full variable domain is SAVISQKPSRDICQRGTSLTIQCQVDSQVTMMFWYRQQPGQSLTLIATANQGSEATYESGFVIDKFPISRPNLTFSTLTVSNMSPEDSSIYLCSVRTGQNIQYFGAGTRLSVL.

In this sample, this clonotype turned up a few times. V is TRBV10-3 and J is TRBJ2-1, with TRBD1 matching over 9 bases. Germline values: CDR1 ENHRY, CDR2 SYGVKD. V lost 6 bases to trimming and J lost 0 bases; unmatched junction nucleotides: 6. CDR3 length: 16 residues. In DNA, the CDR3 is TGTGCCATCAGACCGGACAGGGGACCCTCCTACAATGAGCAGTTCTTC. Translating it yields CAIRPDRGPSYNEQFF.

The genes are TRBV5-6 and TRBJ2-7; weak D call: TRBD2 (7 bases). This CDR3 has 14 amino acids. Trimming left V 4 bases short and J 3 bases short, with 14 bases between. Germline V gene data show CDR1 as SGHDT and CDR2 as YYEEEE. CDR3 region: CASSPRGAGYEQYV. CDR3 nucleotide sequence: TGTGCCAGCAGCCCTCGGGGGGCGGGCTACGAGCAGTACGTC.

The chain joins TRBV11-3 to TRBJ2-5; 15 positions agree with TRBD2. The germline gives CDR1 SGHNT, CDR2 YENEEA. J gave up 5 bases and V 5 bases, and 12 bases lay outside the gene matches. This CDR3 is 18 amino acids long. CDR3 DNA sequence: TGTGCCAGCAGCCACGGACTAGCGGGGGGGCTAATCGGCGAGACCCAGTACTTC. Translation gives CASSHGLAGGLIGETQYF.

This rearrangement joins TRBV4-3 to TRBJ2-3, with a possible D match to TRBD1 (6 bases). V shed 2 bases and J shed 3 bases, with 9 bases lying between them. Germline-derived CDR1 and CDR2 are LGHNA and YSLEER. The CDR3 totals 14 residues. The CDR3 DNA reads as TGCGCCAGCAGCCAAAACAGGGTAACAGATACGCAGTATTTT. Its protein product is CASSQNRVTDTQYF.

This clonotype was seen a handful of times. In nucleotides, the CDR3 is TGTGCCAGCAGCTTACTGGGGGGAAATAATCAGCCCCAGCATTTT. It specifies CASSLLGGNNQPQHF. This chain uses TRBV7-2 with TRBJ1-5, with a possible D match to TRBD1 (5 bases). Trimming cost V 2 bases and J 4 bases, with 12 bases left between them. This CDR3 is built from 15 residues. In germline, CDR1 is SGHTA, CDR2 FQGNSA.

The chain couples TRBV4-2 to TRBJ2-7; D ambiguous. Trimming took off 0 bases at V and 3 bases at J, with 6 bases between the two ends. The CDR3 contains 13 residues. Germline CDR1 and CDR2: LGHNA and YNFKEQ. The CDR3 region is CASSQEPDYEQYV. CDR3 DNA: TGTGCCAGCAGCCAAGAACCGGACTACGAGCAGTACGTC.